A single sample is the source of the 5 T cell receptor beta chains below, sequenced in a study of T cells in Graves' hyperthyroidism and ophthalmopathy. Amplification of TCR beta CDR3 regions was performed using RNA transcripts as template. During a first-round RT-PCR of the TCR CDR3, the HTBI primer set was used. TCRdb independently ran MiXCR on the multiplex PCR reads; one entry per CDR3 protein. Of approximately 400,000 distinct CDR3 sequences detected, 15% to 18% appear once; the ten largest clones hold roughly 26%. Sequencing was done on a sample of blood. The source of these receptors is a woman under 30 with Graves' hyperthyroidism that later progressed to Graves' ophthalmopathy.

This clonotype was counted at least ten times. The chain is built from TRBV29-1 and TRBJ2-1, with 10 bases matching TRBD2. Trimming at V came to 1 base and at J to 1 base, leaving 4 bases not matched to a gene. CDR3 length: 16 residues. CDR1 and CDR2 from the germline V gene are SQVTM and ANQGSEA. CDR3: CSVEGLAGASYNEQFF. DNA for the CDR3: TGCAGCGTTGAAGGGCTAGCGGGAGCTTCCTACAATGAGCAGTTCTTC.

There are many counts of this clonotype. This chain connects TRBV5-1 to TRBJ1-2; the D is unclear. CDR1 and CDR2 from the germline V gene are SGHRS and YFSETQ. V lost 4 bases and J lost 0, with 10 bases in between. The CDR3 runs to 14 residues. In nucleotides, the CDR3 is TGCGCCAGCAGCCTGGACGGATCTAACTATGGCTACACCTTC. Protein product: CASSLDGSNYGYTF.

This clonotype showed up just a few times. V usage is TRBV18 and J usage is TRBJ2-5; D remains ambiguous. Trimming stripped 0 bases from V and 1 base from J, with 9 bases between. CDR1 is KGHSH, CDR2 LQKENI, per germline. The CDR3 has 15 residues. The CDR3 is CASSPPNSLQETQYF. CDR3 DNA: TGTGCCAGCTCACCACCCAACAGTCTCCAAGAGACCCAGTACTTC.

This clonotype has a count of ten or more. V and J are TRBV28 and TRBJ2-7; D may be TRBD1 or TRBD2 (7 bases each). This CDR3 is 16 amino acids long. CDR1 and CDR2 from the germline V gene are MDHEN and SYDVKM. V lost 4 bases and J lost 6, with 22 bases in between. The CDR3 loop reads CASSWGRGQWNFEQYF. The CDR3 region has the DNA TGTGCCAGCAGTTGGGGGAGGGGACAGTGGAACTTCGAGCAGTACTTC.

CDR3 DNA: TGTGCCAGCAGCCCGACCGGGGCACAAGAAAAACTGTTTTTT. Its translation: CASSPTGAQEKLFF. The chain couples TRBV6-1 to TRBJ1-4; tentative D call: TRBD1 (5 bases). Germline lookup yields CDR1 MNHNS and CDR2 SASEGT. V was pared by 6 bases and J by 8 bases, with 16 bases between. The CDR3 consists of 14 residues.